This TCR beta chain derives from a study of PD-L1 blockade in urothelial cancer. Sequencing was performed with immunoSEQ multiplex PCR; in TCRdb, only in-frame clones are kept and a portion is missing. This table has around 26,000 clones, around 82% appearing once. The CDR3 covers 16 residues. CDR1 is SGHVS, CDR2 FQNEAQ, per germline. V shed 1 base, J shed 2 bases, and the junction held 7 bases outside the gene matches. Time point of the sample: peripheral blood 6 weeks after treatment start. The sample holds one count of this clone. Sample: PBMCs, taken around atezolizumab (anti-PD-L1) treatment. The source is a man in his 70s with urothelial cancer. The chain employs TRBV7-8 and TRBJ1-2, with 7 bases that match TRBD1. CDR3 sequence reads: CASSLGQGIRNYGYTF. CDR3 DNA sequence: TGTGCCAGCAGCTTAGGACAGGGAATTAGGAACTATGGCTACACCTTC.